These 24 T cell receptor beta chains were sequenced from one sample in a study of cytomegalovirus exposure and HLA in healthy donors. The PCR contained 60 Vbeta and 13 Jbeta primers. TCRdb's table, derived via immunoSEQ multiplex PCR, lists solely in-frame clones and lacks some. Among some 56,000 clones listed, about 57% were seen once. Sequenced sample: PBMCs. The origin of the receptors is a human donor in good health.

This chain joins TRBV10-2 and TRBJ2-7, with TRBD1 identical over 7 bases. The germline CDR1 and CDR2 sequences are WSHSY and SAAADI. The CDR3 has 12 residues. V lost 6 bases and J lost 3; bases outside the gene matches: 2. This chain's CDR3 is CASSRTGYEQYF. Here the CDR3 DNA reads TGCGCCAGCAGCAGGACAGGCTACGAGCAGTACTTC.

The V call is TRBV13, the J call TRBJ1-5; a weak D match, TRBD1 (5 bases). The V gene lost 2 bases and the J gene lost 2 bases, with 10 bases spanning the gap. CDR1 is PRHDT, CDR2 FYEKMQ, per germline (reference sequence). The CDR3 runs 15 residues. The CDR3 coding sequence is TGTGCCAGCAGCTTAATGCAGGGCGGCAATCAGCCCCAGCATTTT. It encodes CASSLMQGGNQPQHF.

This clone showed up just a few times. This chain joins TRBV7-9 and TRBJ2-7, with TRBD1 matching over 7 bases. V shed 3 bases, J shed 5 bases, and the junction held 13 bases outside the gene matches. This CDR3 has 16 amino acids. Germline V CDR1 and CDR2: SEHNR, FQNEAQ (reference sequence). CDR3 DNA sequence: TGTGCCAGCAGCTTCTCTTACGGGACAGCGAGAGACGAGCAGTACTTC. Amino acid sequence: CASSFSYGTARDEQYF.

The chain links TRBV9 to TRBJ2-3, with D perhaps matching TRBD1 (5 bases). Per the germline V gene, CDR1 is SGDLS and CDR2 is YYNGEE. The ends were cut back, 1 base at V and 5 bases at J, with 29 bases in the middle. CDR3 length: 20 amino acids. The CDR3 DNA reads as TGTGCCAGCAGCGTACGAGGTGACGACTGGGGAAGGGGCGTCGAAGATACGCAGTATTTT. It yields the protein CASSVRGDDWGRGVEDTQYF.

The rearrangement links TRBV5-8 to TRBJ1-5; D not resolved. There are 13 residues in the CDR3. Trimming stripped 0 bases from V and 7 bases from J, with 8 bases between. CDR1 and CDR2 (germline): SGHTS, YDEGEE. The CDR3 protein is CASSLVPIQPQHF. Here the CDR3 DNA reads TGTGCCAGCAGCTTGGTCCCCATCCAGCCCCAGCATTTT.

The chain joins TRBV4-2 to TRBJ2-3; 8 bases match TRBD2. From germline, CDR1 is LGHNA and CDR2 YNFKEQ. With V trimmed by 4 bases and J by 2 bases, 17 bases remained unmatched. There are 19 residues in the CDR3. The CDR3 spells CASSPLAAGGPEPTDTQYF. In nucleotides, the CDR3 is TGTGCCAGCAGCCCTCTGGCTGCGGGGGGTCCAGAACCCACAGATACGCAGTATTTT.

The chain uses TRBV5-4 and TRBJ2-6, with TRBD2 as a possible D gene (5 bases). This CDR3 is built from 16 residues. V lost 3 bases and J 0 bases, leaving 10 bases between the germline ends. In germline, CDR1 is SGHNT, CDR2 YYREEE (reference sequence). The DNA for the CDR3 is TGTGCCAGCAGCTCAGGACTCGTCTCTGGGGCCAACGTCCTGACTTTC. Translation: CASSSGLVSGANVLTF.

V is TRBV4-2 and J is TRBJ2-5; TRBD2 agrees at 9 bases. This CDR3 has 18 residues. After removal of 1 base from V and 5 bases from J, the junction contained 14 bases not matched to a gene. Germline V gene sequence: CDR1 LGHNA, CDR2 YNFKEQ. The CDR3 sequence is CASSQALFGGGARETQYF. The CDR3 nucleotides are TGTGCCAGCAGCCAAGCCCTCTTTGGCGGGGGGGCTCGGGAGACCCAGTACTTC.

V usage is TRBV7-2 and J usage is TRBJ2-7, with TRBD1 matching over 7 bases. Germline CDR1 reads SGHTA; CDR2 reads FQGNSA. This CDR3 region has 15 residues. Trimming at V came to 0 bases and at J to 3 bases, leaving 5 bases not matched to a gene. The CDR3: CASSLAGTDLYEQYF. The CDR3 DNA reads TGTGCCAGCAGCTTAGCAGGGACAGACCTCTACGAGCAGTACTTC.

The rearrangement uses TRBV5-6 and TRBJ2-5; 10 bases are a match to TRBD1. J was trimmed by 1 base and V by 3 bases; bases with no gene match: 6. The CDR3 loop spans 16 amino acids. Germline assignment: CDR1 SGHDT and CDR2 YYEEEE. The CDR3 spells CASSSYGTGVQETQYF. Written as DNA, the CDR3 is TGTGCCAGCAGCTCCTATGGGACAGGGGTCCAAGAGACCCAGTACTTC.

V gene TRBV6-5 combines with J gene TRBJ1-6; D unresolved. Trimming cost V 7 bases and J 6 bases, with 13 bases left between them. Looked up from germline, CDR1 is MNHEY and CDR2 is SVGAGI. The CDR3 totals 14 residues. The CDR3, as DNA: TGTGCCAGCACCCGGGTCTTAGGTAATTCACCCCTCCACTTT. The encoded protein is CASTRVLGNSPLHF.

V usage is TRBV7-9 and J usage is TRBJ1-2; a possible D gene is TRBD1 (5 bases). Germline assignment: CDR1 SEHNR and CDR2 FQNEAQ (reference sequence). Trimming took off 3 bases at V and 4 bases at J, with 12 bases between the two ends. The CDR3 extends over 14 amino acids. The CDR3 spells CASSFLGQAYGYTF. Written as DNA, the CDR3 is TGTGCCAGCAGCTTTTTGGGGCAGGCCTATGGCTACACCTTC. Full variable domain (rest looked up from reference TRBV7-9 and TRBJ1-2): DTGVSQNPRHKITKRGQNVTFRCDPISEHNRLYWYRQTLGQGPEFLTYFQNEAQLEKSRLLSDRFSAERPKGSFSTLEIQRTEQGDSAMYLCASSFLGQAYGYTFGSGTRLTVV.

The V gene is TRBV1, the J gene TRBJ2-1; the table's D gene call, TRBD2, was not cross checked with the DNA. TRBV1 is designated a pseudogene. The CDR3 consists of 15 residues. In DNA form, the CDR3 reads TGCACCAGCAGCAAGTGGCCTAGCGGTTACAATGAGCAGTTCTTC. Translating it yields CTSSKWPSGYNEQFF.

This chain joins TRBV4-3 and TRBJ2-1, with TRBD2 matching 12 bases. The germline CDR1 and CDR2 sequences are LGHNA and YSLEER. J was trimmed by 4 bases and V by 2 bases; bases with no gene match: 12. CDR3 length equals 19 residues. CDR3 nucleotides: TGCGCCAGCAGCCAAAGGTGGGAGGCTAGCGGGGGGGCATACAATGAGCAGTTCTTC. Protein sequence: CASSQRWEASGGAYNEQFF.

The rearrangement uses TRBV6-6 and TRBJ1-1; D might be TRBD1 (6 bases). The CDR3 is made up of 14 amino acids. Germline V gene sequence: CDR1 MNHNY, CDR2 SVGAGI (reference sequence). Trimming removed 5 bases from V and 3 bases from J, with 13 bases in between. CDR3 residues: CASSPIGGDTEAFF. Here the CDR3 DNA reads TGTGCCAGCAGTCCCATAGGGGGGGACACTGAAGCTTTCTTT.

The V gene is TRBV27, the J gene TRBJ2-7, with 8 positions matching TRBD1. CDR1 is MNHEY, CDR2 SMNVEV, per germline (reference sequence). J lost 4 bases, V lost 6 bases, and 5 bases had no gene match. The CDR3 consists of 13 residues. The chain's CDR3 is CASRQGALYEQYF. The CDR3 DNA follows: TGTGCCAGCAGGCAGGGGGCCCTGTACGAGCAGTACTTC.

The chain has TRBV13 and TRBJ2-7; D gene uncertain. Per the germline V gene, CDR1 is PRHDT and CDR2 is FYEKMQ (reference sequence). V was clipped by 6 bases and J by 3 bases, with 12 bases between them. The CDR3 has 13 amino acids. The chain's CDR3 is CASSPRNYYEQYF. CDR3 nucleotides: TGTGCCAGCAGTCCCAGAAACTACTACGAGCAGTACTTC.

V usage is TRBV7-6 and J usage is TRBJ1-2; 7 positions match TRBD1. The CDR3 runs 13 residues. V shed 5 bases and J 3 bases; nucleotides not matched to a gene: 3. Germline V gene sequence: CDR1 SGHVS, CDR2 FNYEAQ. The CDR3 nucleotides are TGTGCCAGCAGCCAAGACAGGGACTATGGCTACACCTTC. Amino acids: CASSQDRDYGYTF.

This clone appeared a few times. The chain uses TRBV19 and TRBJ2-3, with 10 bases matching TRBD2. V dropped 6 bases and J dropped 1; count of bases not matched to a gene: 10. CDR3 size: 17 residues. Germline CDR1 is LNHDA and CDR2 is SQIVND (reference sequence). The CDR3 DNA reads TGTGCCAGTAGGCACCCCACCACTAGCGGGGGCACAGATACGCAGTATTTT. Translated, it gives CASRHPTTSGGTDTQYF.

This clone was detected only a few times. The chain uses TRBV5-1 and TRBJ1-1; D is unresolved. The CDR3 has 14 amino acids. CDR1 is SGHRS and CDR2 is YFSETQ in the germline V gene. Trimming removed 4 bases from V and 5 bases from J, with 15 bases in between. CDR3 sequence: CASSLDLMSTEAFF. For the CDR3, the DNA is TGCGCCAGCAGCCTGGACCTTATGAGTACTGAAGCTTTCTTT.

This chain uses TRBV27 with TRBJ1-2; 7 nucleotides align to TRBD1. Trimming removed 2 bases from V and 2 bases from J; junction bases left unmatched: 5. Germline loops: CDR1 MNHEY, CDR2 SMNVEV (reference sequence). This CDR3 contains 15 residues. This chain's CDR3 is CASSLIPGGNYGYTF. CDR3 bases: TGTGCCAGCAGTTTAATCCCAGGGGGAAACTATGGCTACACCTTC.

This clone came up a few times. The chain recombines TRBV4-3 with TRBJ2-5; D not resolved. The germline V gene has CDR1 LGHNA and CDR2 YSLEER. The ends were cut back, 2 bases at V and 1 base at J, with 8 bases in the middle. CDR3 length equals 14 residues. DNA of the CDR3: TGCGCCAGCAGCCAAAGCTGGGCCCAAGAGACCCAGTACTTC. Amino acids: CASSQSWAQETQYF.

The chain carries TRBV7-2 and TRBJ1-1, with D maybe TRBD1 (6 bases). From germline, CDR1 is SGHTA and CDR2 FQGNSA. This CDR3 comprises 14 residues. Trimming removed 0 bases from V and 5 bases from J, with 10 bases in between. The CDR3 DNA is TGTGCCAGCAGCTTAGCTCGAGGGGGTACTGAAGCTTTCTTT. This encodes CASSLARGGTEAFF.

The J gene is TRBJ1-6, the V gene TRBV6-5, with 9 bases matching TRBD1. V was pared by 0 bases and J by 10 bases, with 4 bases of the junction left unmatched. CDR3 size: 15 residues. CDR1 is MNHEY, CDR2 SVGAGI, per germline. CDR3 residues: CASSYSRQGESPLHF. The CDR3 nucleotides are TGTGCCAGCAGTTACTCGAGACAGGGGGAATCACCCCTCCACTTT.